This entry concerns a single T cell receptor (beta chain). Antigen: not known. The data stem from a study of T cell responses to AZD1222 COVID-19 vaccine. TCRdb's table, derived via immunoSEQ multiplex PCR, lists solely in-frame clones and lacks some. The sample records 95,000 to 150,000 clones, approximately 90% being singletons. Study results and caveats: Variant regions that are unmutated are reportedly the target of nearly half of spike-specific TCRs. Spike-specific TCR depth and breadth grew after two AZD1222 doses. CD4 TCRs linked to vaccination spanned spike, dominating at 160-218 and 743-854.

Germline lookup yields CDR1 MNHEY and CDR2 SMNVEV (reference sequence). After removal of 2 bases from V and 14 bases from J, the junction contained 7 bases not matched to a gene. The CDR3 is 14 residues long. J is TRBJ1-6 and V is TRBV27, with 9 bases aligning to TRBD1. The sequence came from an adult in good health. This specimen was peripheral blood, taken on day 0 of MenACWY control vaccination. CDR3 nucleotide sequence: TGTGCCAGCAGTTTAGTGGGACAGGGCGACTCCCTCCACTTT. Residues: CASSLVGQGDSLHF.